A single T cell receptor beta chain is shown here with its context. Its antigen is currently unknown. A much more abundant neighbour one base away suggests this may be a read error. The sample originates from a study of metastatic and nonmetastatic thyroid tumors. Study details: Repertoires of blood and of tissue (tumor or nodule) from malignant and benign thyroid patients were compared.

The CDR3 has 14 residues. Trimming shortened V by 2 bases and J by 9 bases, and 14 bases separated the two germline ends. Germline V gives CDR1 MDHEN, CDR2 SYDVKM. Original handling: Clinicopathological groups supplied CDR3 differences that were used to build a distant-metastasis classifier for papillary thyroid cancer. TCRdb re-analyzed the PCR reads using MiXCR. The authors' filters were not applied to this entry. The profile shows 40,000 or so clones, around 16% of them singletons. Findings and limits, study-wide: Reported TCR beta diversity, measured in blood and tumor, was significantly higher for malignant thyroid tumors than for benign nodules.

Treatment of any kind had been given to no patient before thyroid surgery. The chain has TRBV28 and TRBJ2-4; no firm D call. The sequenced sample consisted of tumor tissue. The sequence derives from a female donor with papillary thyroid cancer or a benign thyroid nodule (not recorded which). Some clones in this sample may be carry-over from other donors' samples. The CDR3 loop reads CASSLGLGSVIQYF. The CDR3 nucleotides read TGTGCCAGCAGTTTAGGTCTTGGGTCGGTCATTCAGTACTTC.